The sequence of this T cell receptor beta chain was determined in a study of shared clonotypes between healthy human individuals. The V segment lost 5 bases and the J segment 5 bases; nucleotides outside the gene matches: 6. The CDR3 is made up of 14 amino acids. Germline CDR1 and CDR2: SGHTA and FQGTGA. Generated by immunoSEQ multiplex PCR, the TCRdb table keeps only in-frame clones and is missing some. This table holds about a million clones, about 72% found once. This clonotype was sampled from a young man in good health. Some clones in this sample may be carry-over from other donors' samples. The chain joins TRBV7-3 to TRBJ2-5; 9 bases are a match to TRBD1. The material sequenced was memory CD4+ T cells from PBMCs. Stated subset: CD45RA-negative fraction. The CDR3 protein is CASSPGTGRETQYF. In DNA, the CDR3 is TGTGCCAGCAGCCCCGGGACAGGGCGGGAGACCCAGTACTTC.